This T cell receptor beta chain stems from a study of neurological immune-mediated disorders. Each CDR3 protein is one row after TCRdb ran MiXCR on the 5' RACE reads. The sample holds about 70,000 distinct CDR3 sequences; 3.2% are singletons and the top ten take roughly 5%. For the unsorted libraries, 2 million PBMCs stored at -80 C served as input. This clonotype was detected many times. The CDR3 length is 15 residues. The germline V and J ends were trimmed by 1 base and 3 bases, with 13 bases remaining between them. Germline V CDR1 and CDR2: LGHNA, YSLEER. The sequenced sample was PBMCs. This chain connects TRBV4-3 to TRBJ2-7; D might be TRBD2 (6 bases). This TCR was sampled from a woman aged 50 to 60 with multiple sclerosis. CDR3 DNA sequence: TGCGCCAGCAGCCAAGGGTTGGGAGGCTTCTACGAGCAGTACTTC. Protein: CASSQGLGGFYEQYF.